The 17 T cell receptor beta chains listed next were all sequenced from one sample in a study of blood T cells in healthy people across ages. Together with a sample-barcoded 5' primer, a J-beta primer mix was included in a second PCR lasting about 6 to 11 cycles. TCRdb used MiXCR to reprocess the 5' RACE reads, holding one entry per CDR3 protein. The table has fewer than 650,000 distinct CDR3 sequences, about a quarter seen once. In addition, the sample was reused for a study of T cells of mothers and their children.

Input material: blood. The receptors derive from a boy aged 2-15 years in good health.

This rearrangement joins TRBV12-5 to TRBJ2-7; 7 positions agree with TRBD2. Germline V CDR1 and CDR2: LGHNT, FRNRAP. The CDR3 length is 14 residues. After removal of 3 bases from V and 2 bases from J, the junction contained 4 bases not matched to a gene. CDR3 loop: CASGFSLATYEQYF. The CDR3 DNA reads TGTGCTAGTGGTTTCTCACTAGCGACCTACGAGCAGTACTTC.

This clonotype was recorded a few times. The chain uses TRBV18 and TRBJ1-6, with D uncertain. From germline, CDR1 is KGHSH and CDR2 LQKENI. Trimming cost V 3 bases and J 10 bases, with 10 bases left between them. This CDR3 contains 13 residues. The CDR3 DNA sequence: TGTGCCAGCTCACCCAGCGGGGAGTCACCCCTCCACTTT. It translates to CASSPSGESPLHF.

The chain uses TRBV7-9 and TRBJ2-1; tentatively, D is TRBD1 or TRBD2 (5 bases each). The CDR3 covers 13 residues. CDR1 SEHNR and CDR2 FQNEAQ come from the germline V gene (reference sequence). Trimming removed 6 bases at V and 5 bases at J, with 11 bases between. CDR3 in amino acids: CASRTGTDNEQFF. CDR3 DNA: TGTGCCAGCAGGACGGGGACCGACAATGAGCAGTTCTTC.

This clonotype was seen a few times. The gene calls are TRBV12-5 and TRBJ2-6; D is uncertain. The CDR3 is 13 amino acids. The V end was cut by 1 base, the J end by 4 bases, with 2 bases between. The germline V gene has CDR1 LGHNT and CDR2 FRNRAP. CDR3: CASGLGGANVLTF. CDR3 DNA: TGTGCTAGTGGTTTGGGAGGGGCCAACGTCCTGACTTTC.

The chain has TRBV21-1 and TRBJ1-5. TRBV21-1 is described as a pseudogene. CDR3 length: 12 amino acids. The CDR3 DNA follows: TGTGCCAGCAGCAAACAGGTTCAGCCCCAGCATTTT. This codes for CASSKQVQPQHF.

This clonotype was detected a few times. The gene calls are TRBV30 and TRBJ1-2; the match to TRBD1 covers 9 bases. Trimming cost V 4 bases and J 3 bases; bases outside gene matches: 3. The CDR3 is made up of 13 amino acids. Per germline, CDR1 GTSNPN and CDR2 SVGIG (reference sequence). The DNA of the CDR3 is TGTGCCTGGACCCGGGACAGGGACTATGGCTACACCTTC. Its translation is CAWTRDRDYGYTF.

The chain employs TRBV20-1 and TRBJ2-3, with 8 bases that match TRBD2. The junction had 9 bases not matched to a gene; V was cut back by 6 bases and J by 4 bases. The CDR3 has 14 residues. Germline lookup yields CDR1 DFQATT and CDR2 SNEGSKA (reference sequence). The CDR3 coding sequence is TGCAGTGCCCCATTTTGGCGGGGGGCAGATACGCAGTATTTT. Protein product: CSAPFWRGADTQYF.

This clonotype was seen a handful of times. The V call is TRBV7-2, the J call TRBJ1-2; D gene ambiguous. The ends were cut back, 1 base at V and 6 bases at J, with 15 bases in the middle. The CDR3 runs to 15 residues. The V gene's germline CDR1 is SGHTA and CDR2 FQGNSA. CDR3 amino acids: CASSLVGGVKDGYTF. CDR3 in DNA: TGTGCCAGCAGCTTAGTAGGCGGGGTTAAGGATGGCTACACCTTC.

The gene calls are TRBV12-3 or TRBV12-4 and TRBJ1-2; 8 nucleotides align to TRBD1. The ends lost 5 bases at V and 0 bases at J; junction bases unmatched: 5. This CDR3 contains 15 residues. The CDR3 sequence: CASSLRQGTNYGYTF. Here the CDR3 DNA reads TGTGCCAGCAGTCTGAGACAGGGGACTAACTATGGCTACACCTTC.

This clonotype was seen only a few times. This chain joins TRBV6-5 and TRBJ2-2; the match to TRBD2 covers 10 bases. This CDR3 region has 16 residues. Germline V gene sequence: CDR1 MNHEY, CDR2 SVGAGI. V lost 2 bases to trimming and J lost 1 base; unmatched junction nucleotides: 1. The CDR3 DNA sequence: TGTGCCAGCAGTTACCCTAGCGGGGGGAACACCGGGGAGCTGTTTTTT. As protein: CASSYPSGGNTGELFF.

This clonotype was counted only a few times. This rearrangement joins TRBV20-1 to TRBJ2-4, with D tentatively TRBD1 (6 bases). Germline V gives CDR1 DFQATT, CDR2 SNEGSKA (reference sequence). V was shortened by 5 bases and J by 3 bases, with 14 bases between the two germline ends. This CDR3 is built from 14 residues. The CDR3 sequence is CSAESGTSKNIQYF. CDR3 nucleotides: TGCAGTGCTGAATCCGGGACAAGCAAAAACATTCAGTACTTC.

This clonotype has a handful of counts. The V gene is TRBV10-3, the J gene TRBJ2-5, with D possibly TRBD1 on 6 matching bases. This CDR3 region has 14 residues. CDR1 and CDR2 (germline): ENHRY, SYGVKD. V was shortened by 4 bases and J by 0 bases, with 9 bases between the two germline ends. The CDR3 sequence is CAISGQGNQETQYF. The DNA for the CDR3 is TGTGCCATCAGTGGGCAGGGGAACCAAGAGACCCAGTACTTC.

The chain recombines TRBV5-1 with TRBJ2-5, with 11 bases matching TRBD2. V shed 7 bases, J shed 0 bases, and the junction held 5 bases outside the gene matches. CDR1 and CDR2 from the germline V gene are SGHRS and YFSETQ. The CDR3 contains 15 residues. The CDR3 is CASARTSGYQETQYF. DNA of the CDR3: TGCGCCAGCGCCCGGACTAGCGGGTACCAAGAGACCCAGTACTTC. Combining the CDR3 with reference TRBV5-1 and TRBJ2-5 gives the whole variable domain KAGVTQTPRYLIKTRGQQVTLSCSPISGHRSVSWYQQTPGQGLQFLFEYFSETQRNKGNFPGRFSGRQFSNSRSEMNVSTLELGDSALYLCASARTSGYQETQYFGPGTRLLVL.

The chain is built from TRBV3-1 and TRBJ2-5, with D unclear. This CDR3 has 13 residues. Trimming left V 2 bases short and J 2 bases short, with 6 bases between. Germline lookup yields CDR1 LGHDT and CDR2 YNNKEL (reference sequence). The CDR3 nucleotides read TGTGCCAGCAGCCAACCACCGCAAGAGACCCAGTACTTC. It encodes CASSQPPQETQYF.

Note on this clonotype: One junction end does not reproduce the germline sequence, and a read error may be involved. CDR3 protein: CASSQNRQENSPLRF. CDR3 coding DNA: TGTGCCAGCAGTCAAAACCGACAGGAGAATTCACCCCTCCGCTTT. The chain has TRBV6-2 or TRBV6-3 and TRBJ1-6, with D possibly TRBD1 on 6 matching bases. Germline CDR1 and CDR2: MNHEY and SVGEGT. The length of the CDR3 is 15 residues.

The rearrangement joins TRBV25-1 to TRBJ1-4; D is unclear. The CDR3 is made up of 12 amino acids. CDR1 is MGHDK and CDR2 is SYGVNS in the germline V gene. V was pared by 2 bases and J by 7 bases, with 5 bases between. The CDR3 DNA sequence: TGTGCCAGCAGTGAACCAGGTGAAAAACTGTTTTTT. This translates into CASSEPGEKLFF.

The V gene is TRBV7-9, the J gene TRBJ2-3, with 8 bases lining up with TRBD1. Germline CDR1 reads SEHNR; CDR2 reads FQNEAQ (reference sequence). The CDR3 has 15 amino acids. The ends lost 4 bases at V and 2 bases at J; junction bases unmatched: 5. The DNA for the CDR3 is TGTGCCAGCAGCTCCTGGACAGGGTCCACAGATACGCAGTATTTT. Residues: CASSSWTGSTDTQYF.